This record looks at one T cell receptor beta chain sequence and its context. There is no known antigen for this receptor. Base qualities are missing; no much larger clone stands one base away. This specimen comes from a study of relationships among human T cell subsets (TCRdb year 2010). In the study overall: The study sequenced eight distinct T cell populations from blood: pan T, CD8 cytotoxic, regulatory, Th1, Th2, naive plus transitional, activated and memory cells.

V and J are trimmed by 1 base and 7 bases, and the gene matches miss 12 bases of the junction. As encoded in the germline V gene, CDR1 is SNHLY while CDR2 is FYNNEI. The CDR3 goes from the cysteine to the phenylalanine over 16 residues. This entry keeps only the CDR3 DNA: 48 bases, framed from base 1. The library relied on multiplex PCR. The run used a 454 GS FLX. TCR alpha and beta CDR3 regions were amplified from mRNA by semiquantitative ARM-PCR. In ARM-PCR, tagged nested gene-specific primers were used first, and communal superprimers then performed exponential amplification. Before the second amplification round was performed on first-round PCR products, the nested primers were removed by exonuclease. Amplicons were sequenced on the 454 platform, which allows rapid sequencing of millions of DNA fragments without cloning bias. A read mappable to both V and J germline segments was defined as an effective read. As for the original processing: IRmap was used to assign reads to germline V, D and J segments, relying on pyromap, a Smith-Waterman modification adapted to 454 sequencing errors. D-beta assignments were filtered using cutoffs set at the 99th percentile of alignment scores from simulated random sequences. CDR3 was defined as the amino acids between the conserved V-segment Y[YFLI]C motif and the J-segment [FW]GXGT motif. Repertoire diversity was estimated with a compound Poisson process model previously applied to large-scale EST data. A procedure for detecting cross-contamination was used to argue that sample contamination was not the source of the shared CDR3s. Through fastp at Q25 and MiXCR, TCRdb rebuilt clones from the public reads, retaining in-frame beta chains. Entries are consolidated by CDR3 protein sequence, retaining the most common genes and DNA. It is TCRdb's table, rather than the study itself, that gives the V and J calls and clone size. Across this sample there are fewer than 5,500 distinct CDR3 sequences, with approximately 70% seen only once. Approximately 60% of the sample comes from the top ten.

To isolate CD8+ cytotoxic T cells, anti-CD4 multisort beads were first used for negative selection, and anti-CD8 beads were then used for positive selection. Miltenyi superparamagnetic beads coated with subset-specific monoclonal antibodies were used for isolation of the T cell subsets. Peripheral blood was used as the source from which all T cell populations were isolated. Mononuclear cells were obtained from whole blood by Ficoll separation, and monocytes were then depleted with anti-CD14 microbeads. Isolated cell populations were immediately resuspended in RNAprotect reagent. General conclusions and limits of the study: The bead-based sorting could not exclude a CD4+CD8+ double-positive population. No statistically significant differences in V, D and J usage, CDR3 length or N-nucleotide additions were observed among the seven subsets. More than 55% of CD8+ cytotoxic sequences came from clones with more than 100 reads, while the regulatory and Th2 subsets showed few clones of that size. Substantial sharing of CDR3s among Th1, Th2 and regulatory T cells was interpreted as suggestive of stochastic cell fate choices.

The specimen sequenced was CD8+ T cells sorted from blood. Recombination linked TRBV2 to TRBJ2-5; 7 bases in between match TRBD2. The receptor was derived from a man aged 40-49 years in good health. In nucleotide form, the sequence is TGTGCCAGCAGTGAAGAGGCTAGCGGCCGTCCAGGGACCCAGTACTTC. Its translation is CASSEEASGRPGTQYF.